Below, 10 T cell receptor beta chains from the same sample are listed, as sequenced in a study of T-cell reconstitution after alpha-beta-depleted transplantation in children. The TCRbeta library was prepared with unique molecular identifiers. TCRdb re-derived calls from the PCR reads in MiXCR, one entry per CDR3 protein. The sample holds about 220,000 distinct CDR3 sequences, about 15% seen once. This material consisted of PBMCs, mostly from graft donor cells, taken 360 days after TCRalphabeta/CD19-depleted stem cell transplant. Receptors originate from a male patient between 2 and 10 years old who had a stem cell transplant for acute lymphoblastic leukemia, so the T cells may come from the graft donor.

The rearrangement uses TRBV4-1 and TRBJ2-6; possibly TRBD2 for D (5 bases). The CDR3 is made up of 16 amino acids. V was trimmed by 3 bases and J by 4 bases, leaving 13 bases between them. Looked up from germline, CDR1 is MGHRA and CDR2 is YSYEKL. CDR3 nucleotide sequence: TGCGCCAGCAGCCACGGGGTTGCGTCCGGGGCCAACGTCCTGACTTTC. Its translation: CASSHGVASGANVLTF.

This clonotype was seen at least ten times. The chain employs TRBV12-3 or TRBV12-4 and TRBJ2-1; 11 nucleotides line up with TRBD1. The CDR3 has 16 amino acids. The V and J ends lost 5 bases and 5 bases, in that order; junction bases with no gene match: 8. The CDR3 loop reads CASSTKPGQGDNEQFF. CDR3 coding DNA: TGTGCCAGCAGTACAAAACCGGGACAGGGGGACAATGAGCAGTTCTTC.

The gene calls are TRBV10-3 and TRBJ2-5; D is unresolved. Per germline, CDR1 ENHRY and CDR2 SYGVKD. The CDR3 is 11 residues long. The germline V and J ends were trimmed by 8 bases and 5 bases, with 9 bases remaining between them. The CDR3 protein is CAIGVKETQYF. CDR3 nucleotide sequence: TGTGCCATCGGGGTAAAGGAGACCCAGTACTTC.

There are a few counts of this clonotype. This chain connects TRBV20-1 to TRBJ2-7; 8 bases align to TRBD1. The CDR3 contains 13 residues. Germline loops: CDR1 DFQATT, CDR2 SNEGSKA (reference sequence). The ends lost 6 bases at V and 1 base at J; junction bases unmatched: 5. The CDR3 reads CSAPGQASYEQYF. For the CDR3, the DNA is TGCAGTGCGCCGGGACAGGCATCCTACGAGCAGTACTTC.

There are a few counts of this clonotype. The CDR3 DNA sequence: TGTGCCAGCAGCTTCAGGGCATCCCAGCCCCAGCATTTT. It codes for CASSFRASQPQHF. This chain links TRBV5-5 with TRBJ1-5; a possible D gene is TRBD1 (5 bases). The CDR3 length is 13 residues. Trimming took off 2 bases at V and 7 bases at J, with 10 bases between the two ends. The V gene's germline CDR1 is SGHKS and CDR2 YYEKEE (reference sequence).

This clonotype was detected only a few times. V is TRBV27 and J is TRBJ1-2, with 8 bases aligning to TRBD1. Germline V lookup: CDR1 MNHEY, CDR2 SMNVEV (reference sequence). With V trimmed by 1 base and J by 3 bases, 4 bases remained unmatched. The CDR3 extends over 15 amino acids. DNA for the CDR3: TGTGCCAGCAGTTTATACGGACAGGGTGACTATGGCTACACCTTC. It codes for CASSLYGQGDYGYTF.

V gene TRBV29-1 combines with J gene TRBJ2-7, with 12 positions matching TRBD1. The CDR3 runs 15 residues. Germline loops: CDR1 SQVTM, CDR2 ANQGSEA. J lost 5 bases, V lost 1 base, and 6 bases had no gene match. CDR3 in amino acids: CSVEGVGQGADEQYF. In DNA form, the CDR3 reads TGCAGCGTTGAAGGAGTGGGACAGGGGGCCGACGAGCAGTACTTC.

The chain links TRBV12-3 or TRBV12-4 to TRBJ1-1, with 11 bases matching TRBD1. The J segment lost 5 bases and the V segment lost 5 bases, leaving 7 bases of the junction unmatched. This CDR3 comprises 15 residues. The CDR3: CASSPGQGALTEAFF. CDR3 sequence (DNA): TGTGCCAGCAGTCCCGGACAGGGGGCTTTGACTGAAGCTTTCTTT.

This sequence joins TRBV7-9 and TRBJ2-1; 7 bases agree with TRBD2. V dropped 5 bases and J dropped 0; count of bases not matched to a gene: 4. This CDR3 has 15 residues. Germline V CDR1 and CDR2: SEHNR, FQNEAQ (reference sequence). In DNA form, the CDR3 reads TGTGCCAGCAGCGCGCCGGGGGGCTCCTACAATGAGCAGTTCTTC. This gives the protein CASSAPGGSYNEQFF. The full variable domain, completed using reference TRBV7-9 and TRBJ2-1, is DTGVSQNPRHKITKRGQNVTFRCDPISEHNRLYWYRQTLGQGPEFLTYFQNEAQLEKSRLLSDRFSAERPKGSFSTLEIQRTEQGDSAMYLCASSAPGGSYNEQFFGPGTRLTVL.

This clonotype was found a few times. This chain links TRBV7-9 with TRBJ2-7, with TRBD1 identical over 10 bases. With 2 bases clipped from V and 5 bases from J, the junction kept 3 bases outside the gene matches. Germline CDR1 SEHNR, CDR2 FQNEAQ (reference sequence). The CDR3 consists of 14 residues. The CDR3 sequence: CASSLRQGADEQYF. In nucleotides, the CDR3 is TGTGCCAGCAGCTTACGACAGGGGGCAGACGAGCAGTACTTC.